This TCR beta chain was found in a study of blood T cell repertoires in COVID-19. Study-wide background: PBMCs, B-cell-depleted T cells, or T cells provided the cDNA or gDNA that made up the material.

V was pared by 2 bases and J by 3 bases, with 10 bases between. CDR1 is MDHEN and CDR2 is SYDVKM in the germline V gene. The CDR3 contains 14 residues. TCRdb's copy holds only in-frame clones and misses some; the assay was immunoSEQ multiplex PCR. The sample carries approximately 270,000 clones, roughly 85% recorded once. In terms of age and location, participants ranged from about 18 to 89 years and lived in about two dozen US areas. Recovered participants had two consecutive negative NP/OP PCR tests, healthcare professional clearance, or symptom resolution. This receptor was taken from a woman under 40 who had recovered from COVID-19. V usage is TRBV28 and J usage is TRBJ1-1, with D possibly TRBD1 on 6 matching bases. The sample was PBMCs or T cells enriched from blood (not recorded which). The CDR3 loop is CASSLASGDTEAFF. The CDR3 bases are TGTGCCAGCAGTTTAGCCTCAGGGGACACTGAAGCTTTCTTT.